This TCR beta chain was retrieved from a study of somatic mutations in cytotoxic T cells in rheumatoid arthritis. Study-wide background: Flow sorting at nearly 100% purity was applied to some V beta antibody-stained T-cell populations, which included V beta1+ cells sequenced for TCRB. Whole-study findings and limits: There were about an eighth of the roughly 60 patients in whom the largest CD8+ clone exceeded 20% of CD8+ cells. An increase in CD8+ clonality with age was seen in rheumatoid arthritis patients but not in healthy controls.

Regarding this clone: Its target is not known.

Researchers isolated CD4+ and CD8+ cells by positive magnetic bead selection and then checked their purity by flow cytometry. Only in-frame clones appear in the TCRdb table, and some are missing; sequencing was by immunoSEQ multiplex PCR. Counted here are about 11,000 clones, 74% occurring once; the ten biggest clones make up roughly 11%. The sample consisted of CD8+ T cells sorted from blood. The clonotype comes from a woman in her thirties or forties in good health.

The chain's CDR3 is CASSDIRDRVEEKLFF. For the CDR3, the DNA is TGTGCCAGCAGTGATATCCGGGACAGGGTGGAAGAAAAACTGTTTTTT. V usage is TRBV6-1 and J usage is TRBJ1-4; TRBD1 agrees at 9 bases. Germline V gives CDR1 MNHNS, CDR2 SASEGT. The V segment lost 3 bases and the J segment 8 bases; nucleotides outside the gene matches: 10. The CDR3 extends over 16 amino acids.